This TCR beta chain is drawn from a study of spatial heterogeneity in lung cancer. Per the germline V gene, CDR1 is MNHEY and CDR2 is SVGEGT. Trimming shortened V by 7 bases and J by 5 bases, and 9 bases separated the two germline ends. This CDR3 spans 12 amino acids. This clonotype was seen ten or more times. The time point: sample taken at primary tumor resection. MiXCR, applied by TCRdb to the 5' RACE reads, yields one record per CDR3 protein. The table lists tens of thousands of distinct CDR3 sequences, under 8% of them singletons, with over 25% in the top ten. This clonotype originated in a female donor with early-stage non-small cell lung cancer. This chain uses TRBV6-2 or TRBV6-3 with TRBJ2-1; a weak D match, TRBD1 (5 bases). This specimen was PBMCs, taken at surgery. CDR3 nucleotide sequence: TGTGCCAGCAACAGGTTGGACAATGAGCAGTTCTTC. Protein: CASNRLDNEQFF.